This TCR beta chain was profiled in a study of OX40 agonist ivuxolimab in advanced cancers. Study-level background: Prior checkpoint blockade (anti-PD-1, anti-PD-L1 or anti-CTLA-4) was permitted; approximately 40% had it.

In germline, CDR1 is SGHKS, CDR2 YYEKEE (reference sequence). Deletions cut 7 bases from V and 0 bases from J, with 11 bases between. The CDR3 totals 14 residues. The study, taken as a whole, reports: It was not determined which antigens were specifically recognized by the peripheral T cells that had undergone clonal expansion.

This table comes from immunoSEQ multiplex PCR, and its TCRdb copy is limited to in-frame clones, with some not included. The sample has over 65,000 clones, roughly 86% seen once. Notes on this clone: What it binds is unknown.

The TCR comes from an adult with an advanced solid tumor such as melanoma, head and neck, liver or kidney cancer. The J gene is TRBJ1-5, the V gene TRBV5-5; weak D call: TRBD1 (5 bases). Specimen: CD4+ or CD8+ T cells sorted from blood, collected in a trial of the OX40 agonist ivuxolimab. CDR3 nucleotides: TGTGCCAGCCACCGGGACGTTAGCAATCAGCCCCAGCATTTT. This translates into CASHRDVSNQPQHF.